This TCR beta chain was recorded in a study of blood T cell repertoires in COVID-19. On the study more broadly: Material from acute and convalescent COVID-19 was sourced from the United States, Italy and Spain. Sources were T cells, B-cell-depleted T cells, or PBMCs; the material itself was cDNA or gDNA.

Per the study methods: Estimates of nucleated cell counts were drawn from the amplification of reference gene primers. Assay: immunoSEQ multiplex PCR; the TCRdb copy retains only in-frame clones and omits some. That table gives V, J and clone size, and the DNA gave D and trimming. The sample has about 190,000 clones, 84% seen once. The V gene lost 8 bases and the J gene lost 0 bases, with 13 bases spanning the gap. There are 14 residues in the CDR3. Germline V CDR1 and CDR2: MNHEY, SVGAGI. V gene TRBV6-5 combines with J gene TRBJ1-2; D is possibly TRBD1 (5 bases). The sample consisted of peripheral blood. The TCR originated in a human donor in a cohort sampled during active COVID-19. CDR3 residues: CASWGTLPNYGYTF. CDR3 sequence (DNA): TGTGCCAGCTGGGGGACTCTCCCTAACTATGGCTACACCTTC.